The rows below give T cell receptor beta chains drawn from one sample of a study of cytomegalovirus exposure and HLA in healthy donors. TCRdb's table, derived via immunoSEQ multiplex PCR, lists solely in-frame clones and lacks some. The sample yields tens of thousands of clones, less than 80% seen once. The sequencing sample was made of PBMCs. The source of these receptors is a young man in good health and CMV-seronegative. Both conserved end residues are part of each CDR3. A D gene is named only where the DNA matches it firmly.

TGTGCCAGCAGCAATGCCGCGGATCCCTCGAACTATGGCTACACCTTC	CASSNAADPSNYGYTF	TRBV21-1	NA	TRBJ1-2
TGTGCCAGCTCACCACAGACAGGGGGGACCGGGGAGCTGTTTTTT	CASSPQTGGTGELFF	TRBV18	TRBD1	TRBJ2-2
TGCGCCAGCAGCTTCCCCTCTCCCGAGCAGTACTTC	CASSFPSPEQYF	TRBV5-1	NA	TRBJ2-7
TGTGCCAGCAGCACTACGGGACAGGGAAACACTGAAGCTTTCTTT	CASSTTGQGNTEAFF	TRBV7-9	TRBD1	TRBJ1-1
TGTGCCAGCAGCCCGGACAGCTCCATGAACACTGAAGCTTTCTTT	CASSPDSSMNTEAFF	TRBV7-6	NA	TRBJ1-1
TGTGCCAGCAGTTTATCTCTCGGAGTCCGAGCCTACGAGCAGTACTTC	CASSLSLGVRAYEQYF	TRBV27	NA	TRBJ2-7
TGTGCCAGCAGTTTTAAGGGACTAGGTTTTACCGGGGAGCTGTTTTTT	CASSFKGLGFTGELFF	TRBV27	TRBD2	TRBJ2-2
TGTGCCAGCAGTTACGAGGGACAGACGACTAGCGGGACTTACGAGCAGTACTTC	CASSYEGQTTSGTYEQYF	TRBV6-7	TRBD2	TRBJ2-7
TGTGCCAGCGGGTTAGGGGTTGGGAACACTGAAGCTTTCTTT	CASGLGVGNTEAFF	TRBV27	NA	TRBJ1-1
TGCGCCAGCAGCCAAGATATAGGACAGCCCTACGAGCAGTACTTC	CASSQDIGQPYEQYF	TRBV4-1	NA	TRBJ2-7
TGTGCCAGCAGCCGACAGGGGGCGATGAACACTGAAGCTTTCTTT	CASSRQGAMNTEAFF	TRBV7-2	TRBD1	TRBJ1-1
TGTGCCGGCAGTTTAGGTCAGGGTGCCGAGACCCAGTACTTC	CAGSLGQGAETQYF	TRBV27	NA	TRBJ2-5
TGTGCCAGCAGCCAAGAGCTAGCGGGAGGCACAGATACGCAGTATTTT	CASSQELAGGTDTQYF	TRBV4-2	TRBD2	TRBJ2-3
TGTGCCAGCTCACCGAACCCCGGGACAGGGTCCGGTAGTGAGCAGTTCTTC	CASSPNPGTGSGSEQFF	TRBV18	TRBD1	TRBJ2-1
TGCGCCAGCAGCCAAGATTTCCCAGTTAACTATGGCTACACCTTC	CASSQDFPVNYGYTF	TRBV4-1	NA	TRBJ1-2
TGTGCCAGCAGGTGGGGAGGGGGTCCCCCCGATACGCAGTATTTT	CASRWGGGPPDTQYF	TRBV27	NA	TRBJ2-3